The subject of this entry is one T cell receptor (beta chain). Its antigen remains unidentified. CDR3 length: 18 residues. The V and J ends lost 4 bases and 2 bases, in that order; junction bases with no gene match: 15. Germline values: CDR1 SGHRS, CDR2 YFSETQ. In the PCR, 60 Vbeta and 13 Jbeta primers were used. Some clones are missing from TCRdb's copy, which holds only in-frame ones; the method was immunoSEQ multiplex PCR. The sample holds about 180,000 clones; 75% to 90% are singletons and the top ten take approximately 1.3%. The sample belongs to a study of cytomegalovirus exposure and HLA in healthy donors. Across the whole study: Membership in the Caucasian-associated ancestry cluster was found for about four fifths of nearly 400 genotyped donors.

The study, taken as a whole, reports: In a later analysis, most CMV-associated TCR beta chains appeared HLA-restricted. Some highly shared sequence variants likely arose as a pipeline artifact. Some public TCRs appeared in many individuals, while most sequences were rare.

This sequence was found in a girl between 10 and 17 years old in good health and CMV-seropositive. V usage is TRBV5-1 and J usage is TRBJ1-5, with 7 bases aligning to TRBD1. Sequenced: PBMCs. The CDR3, as DNA: TGCGCCAGCAGCGCGGAGCCGACAGGGTCCGGGGGCAATCAGCCCCAGCATTTT. As protein: CASSAEPTGSGGNQPQHF.